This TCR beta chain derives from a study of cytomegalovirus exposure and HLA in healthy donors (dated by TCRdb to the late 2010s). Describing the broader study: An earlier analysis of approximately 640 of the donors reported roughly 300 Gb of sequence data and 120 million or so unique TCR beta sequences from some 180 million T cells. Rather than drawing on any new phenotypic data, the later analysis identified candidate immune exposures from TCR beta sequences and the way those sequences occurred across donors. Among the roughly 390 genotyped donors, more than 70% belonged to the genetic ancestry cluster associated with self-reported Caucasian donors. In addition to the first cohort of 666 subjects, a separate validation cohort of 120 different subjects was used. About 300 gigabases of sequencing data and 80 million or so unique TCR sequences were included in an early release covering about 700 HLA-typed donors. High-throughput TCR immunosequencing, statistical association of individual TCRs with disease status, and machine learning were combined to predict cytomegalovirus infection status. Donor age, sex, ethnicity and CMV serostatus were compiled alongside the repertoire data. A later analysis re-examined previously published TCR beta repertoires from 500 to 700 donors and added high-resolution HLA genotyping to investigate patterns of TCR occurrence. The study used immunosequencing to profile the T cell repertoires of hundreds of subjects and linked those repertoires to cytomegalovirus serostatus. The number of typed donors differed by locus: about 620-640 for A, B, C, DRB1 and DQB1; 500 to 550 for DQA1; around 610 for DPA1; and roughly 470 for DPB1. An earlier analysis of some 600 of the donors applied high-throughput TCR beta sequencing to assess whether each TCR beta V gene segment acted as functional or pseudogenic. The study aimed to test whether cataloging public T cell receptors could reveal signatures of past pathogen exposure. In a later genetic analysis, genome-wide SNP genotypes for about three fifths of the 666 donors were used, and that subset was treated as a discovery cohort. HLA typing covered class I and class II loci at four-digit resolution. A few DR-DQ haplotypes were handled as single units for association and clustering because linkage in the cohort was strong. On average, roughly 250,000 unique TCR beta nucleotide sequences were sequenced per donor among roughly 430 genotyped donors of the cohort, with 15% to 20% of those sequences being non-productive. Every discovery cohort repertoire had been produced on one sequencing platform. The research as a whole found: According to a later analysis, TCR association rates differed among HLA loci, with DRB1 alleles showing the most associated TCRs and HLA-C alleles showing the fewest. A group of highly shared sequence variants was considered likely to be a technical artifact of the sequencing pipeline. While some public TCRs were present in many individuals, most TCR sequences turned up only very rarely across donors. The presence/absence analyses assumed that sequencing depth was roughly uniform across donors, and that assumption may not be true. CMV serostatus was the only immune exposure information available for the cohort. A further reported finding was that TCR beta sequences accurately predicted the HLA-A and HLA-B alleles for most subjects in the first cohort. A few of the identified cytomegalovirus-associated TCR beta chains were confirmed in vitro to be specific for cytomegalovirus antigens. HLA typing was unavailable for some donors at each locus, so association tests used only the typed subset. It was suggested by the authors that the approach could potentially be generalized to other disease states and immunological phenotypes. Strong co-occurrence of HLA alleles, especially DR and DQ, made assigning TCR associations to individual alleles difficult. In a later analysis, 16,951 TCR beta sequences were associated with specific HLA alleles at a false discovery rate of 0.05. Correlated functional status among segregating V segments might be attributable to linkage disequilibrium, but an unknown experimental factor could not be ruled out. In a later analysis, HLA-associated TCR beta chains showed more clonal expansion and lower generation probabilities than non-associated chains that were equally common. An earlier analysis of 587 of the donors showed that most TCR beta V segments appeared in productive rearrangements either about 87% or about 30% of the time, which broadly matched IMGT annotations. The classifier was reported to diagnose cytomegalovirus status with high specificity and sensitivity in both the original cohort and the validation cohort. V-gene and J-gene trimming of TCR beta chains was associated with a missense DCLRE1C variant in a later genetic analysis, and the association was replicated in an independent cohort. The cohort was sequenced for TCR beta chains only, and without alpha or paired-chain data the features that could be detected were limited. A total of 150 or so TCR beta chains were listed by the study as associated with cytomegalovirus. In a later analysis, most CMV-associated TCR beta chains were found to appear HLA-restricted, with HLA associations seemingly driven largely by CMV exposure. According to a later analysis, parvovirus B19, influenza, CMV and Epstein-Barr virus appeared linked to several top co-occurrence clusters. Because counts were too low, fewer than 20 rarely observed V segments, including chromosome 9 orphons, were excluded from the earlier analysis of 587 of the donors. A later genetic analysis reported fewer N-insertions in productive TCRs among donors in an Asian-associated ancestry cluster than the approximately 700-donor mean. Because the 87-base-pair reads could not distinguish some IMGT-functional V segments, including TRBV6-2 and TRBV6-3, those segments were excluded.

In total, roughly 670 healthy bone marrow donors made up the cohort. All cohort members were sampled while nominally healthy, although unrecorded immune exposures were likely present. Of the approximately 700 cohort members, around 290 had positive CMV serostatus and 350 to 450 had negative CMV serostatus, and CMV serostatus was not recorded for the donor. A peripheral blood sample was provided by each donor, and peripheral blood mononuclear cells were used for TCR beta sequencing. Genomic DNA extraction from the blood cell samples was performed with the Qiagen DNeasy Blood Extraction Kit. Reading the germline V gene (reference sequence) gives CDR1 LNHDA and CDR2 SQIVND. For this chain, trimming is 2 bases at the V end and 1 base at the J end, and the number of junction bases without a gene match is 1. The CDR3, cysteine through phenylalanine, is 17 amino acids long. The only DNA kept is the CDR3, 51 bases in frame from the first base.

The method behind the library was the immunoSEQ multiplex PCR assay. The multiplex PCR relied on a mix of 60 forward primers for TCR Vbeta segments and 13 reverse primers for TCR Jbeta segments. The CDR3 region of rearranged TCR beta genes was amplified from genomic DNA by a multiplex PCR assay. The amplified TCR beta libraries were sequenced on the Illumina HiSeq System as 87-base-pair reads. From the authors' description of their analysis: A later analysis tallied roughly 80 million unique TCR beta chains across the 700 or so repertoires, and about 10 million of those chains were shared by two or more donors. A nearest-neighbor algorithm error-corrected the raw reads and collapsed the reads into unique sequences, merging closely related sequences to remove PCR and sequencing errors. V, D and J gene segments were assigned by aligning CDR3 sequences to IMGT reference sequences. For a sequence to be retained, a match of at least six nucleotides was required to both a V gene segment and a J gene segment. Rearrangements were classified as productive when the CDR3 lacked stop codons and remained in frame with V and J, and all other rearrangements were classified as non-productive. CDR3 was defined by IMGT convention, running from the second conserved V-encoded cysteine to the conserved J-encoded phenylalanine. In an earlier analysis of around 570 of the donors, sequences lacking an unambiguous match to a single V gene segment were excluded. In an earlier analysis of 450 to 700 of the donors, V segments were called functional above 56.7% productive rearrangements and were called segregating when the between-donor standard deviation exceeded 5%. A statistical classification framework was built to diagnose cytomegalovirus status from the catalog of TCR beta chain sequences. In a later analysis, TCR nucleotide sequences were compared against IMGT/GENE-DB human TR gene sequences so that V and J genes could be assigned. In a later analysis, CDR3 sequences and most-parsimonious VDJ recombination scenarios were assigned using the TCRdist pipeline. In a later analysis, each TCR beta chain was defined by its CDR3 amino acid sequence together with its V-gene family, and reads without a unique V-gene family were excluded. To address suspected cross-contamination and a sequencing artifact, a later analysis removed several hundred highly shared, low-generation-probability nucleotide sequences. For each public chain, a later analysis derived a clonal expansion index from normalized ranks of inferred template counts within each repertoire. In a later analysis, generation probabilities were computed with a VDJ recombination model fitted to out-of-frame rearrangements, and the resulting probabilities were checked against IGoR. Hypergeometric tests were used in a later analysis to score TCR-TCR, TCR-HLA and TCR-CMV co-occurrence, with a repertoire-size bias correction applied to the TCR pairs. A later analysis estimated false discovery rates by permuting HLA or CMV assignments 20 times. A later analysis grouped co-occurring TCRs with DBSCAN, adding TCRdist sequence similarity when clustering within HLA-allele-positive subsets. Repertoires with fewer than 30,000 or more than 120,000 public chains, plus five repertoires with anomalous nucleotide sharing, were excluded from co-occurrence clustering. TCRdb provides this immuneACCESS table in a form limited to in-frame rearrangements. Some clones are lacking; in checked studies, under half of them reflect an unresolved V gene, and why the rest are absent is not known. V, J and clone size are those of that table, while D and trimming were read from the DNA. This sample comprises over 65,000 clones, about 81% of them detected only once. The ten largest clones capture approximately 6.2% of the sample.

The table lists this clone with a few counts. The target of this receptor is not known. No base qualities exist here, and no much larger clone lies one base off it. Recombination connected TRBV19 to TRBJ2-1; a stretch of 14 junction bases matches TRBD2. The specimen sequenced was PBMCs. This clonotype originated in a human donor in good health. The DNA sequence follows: TGTGCCAGTAGTATACGGACTAGCGGGAGGTCCTACAATGAGCAGTTCTTC. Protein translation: CASSIRTSGRSYNEQFF.